These T cell receptor beta chains were read from a single sample in a study of T cells after yellow fever vaccination. TCRdb reprocessed the 5' RACE reads with MiXCR, giving one entry per CDR3 protein. Of some 390,000 distinct CDR3 sequences listed, about 6.2% are singletons. Sequenced material: PBMCs, taken 5 days after the yellow fever booster vaccination. All receptors come from a man between 25 and 39 years old who received the YFV17D yellow fever vaccine. The CDR3 runs from the conserved cysteine through the conserved F or W. The D gene is left open where the match is weak. Not every row has a clone size; where given, it reads once, few, many or a size class.

many TRBJ2-1 TRBV25-1 TRBD1 TGTGCCAGCAACAGGGGAAATGAGCAGTTCTTC CASNRGNEQFF
many TRBJ1-2 TRBV7-8 TRBD1 TGTGCCAGCAGCTCGACACACCCCGGGACAGAAGACTACACCTTC CASSSTHPGTEDYTF
few TRBJ2-5 TRBV7-9 - TGTGCCAGCAGCCCGAGCTTGGGCAGAGAGACCCAGTACTTC CASSPSLGRETQYF
few TRBJ2-6 TRBV30 - TGTGCCTGGAACATAATCGGGCTCGAGGGGGCCAACGTCCTGACTTTC CAWNIIGLEGANVLTF
many TRBJ2-3 TRBV15 TRBD2 TGTGCCACCAGCAGGGGACTAGCGGGAGGCACCACAGATACGCAGTATTTT CATSRGLAGGTTDTQYF
few TRBJ1-1 TRBV5-4 - TGTGCCAGCAGCCCCAATCGACATGGGAGGGGCACTGAAGCTTTCTTT CASSPNRHGRGTEAFF
- TRBJ2-1 TRBV24-1 - TGTGCCACCGACTTAGGCGGGACAGAGGGGGGGGAGCAGTTCTTC CATDLGGTEGGEQFF
many TRBJ2-1 TRBV12-3/TRBV12-4 TRBD2 TGTGCCAGCGTTTGGACCCCCCATTGGACTAGCGGGATCGATGAGCAGTTCTTC CASVWTPHWTSGIDEQFF
few TRBJ2-7 TRBV7-2 TRBD1 TGTGCCAGCAGCGTACAGGGGATCATCGCCTACGAGCAGTACTTC CASSVQGIIAYEQYF
few TRBJ2-1 TRBV5-1 - TGCGCCAGCAGCTCCCCCCCCAACAATGAGCAGTTCTTC CASSSPPNNEQFF
many TRBJ2-7 TRBV28 - TGTGCCAGCAGTTTGGGCGGGGAAAACTCCTACGAGCAGTACTTC CASSLGGENSYEQYF
few TRBJ1-2 TRBV10-3 - TGTGCCATCGCAGGGTCCGACTATGGCTACACCTTC CAIAGSDYGYTF
- TRBJ2-2 TRBV5-1 - TGCGCCAGCAGCTTGGTCTTCACCGGGGAGCTGTTTTTT CASSLVFTGELFF
few TRBJ2-7 TRBV12-3/TRBV12-4 TRBD1 TGTGCCAGCAGTACCACAGGGGTGGGCCCTTACGAGCAGTACTTC CASSTTGVGPYEQYF